This T cell receptor (beta chain) was sequenced for a study of cytomegalovirus exposure and HLA in healthy donors. The CDR3 runs to 15 residues. Germline CDR1 is LGHNA and CDR2 is YNFKEQ. V lost 0 bases, J lost 7 bases, and 13 bases lay in between. A single count supports this clone. The table came from immunoSEQ multiplex PCR; TCRdb's copy has only in-frame clones and leaves some out. The top ten clones hold over 1% of a sample with 100,000 to 150,000 clones, 80% to 90% of them seen once. Sequences were obtained from PBMCs. This clonotype originated in a woman aged 18-30 years in good health and CMV-seronegative. The chain links TRBV4-2 to TRBJ2-4, with D perhaps TRBD1 (6 bases). CDR3 sequence: CASSQDRLGANIQYF. The CDR3 DNA reads as TGTGCCAGCAGCCAAGATCGGCTGGGGGCGAACATTCAGTACTTC.